The following is a T cell receptor (beta chain) sequence with its context. Its antigen is not identified. This CDR3 is 16 amino acids long. Germline values: CDR1 SNHLY, CDR2 FYNNEI. V was trimmed by 6 bases and J by 0 bases, leaving 15 bases between them. The table came from immunoSEQ multiplex PCR; TCRdb's copy has only in-frame clones and leaves some out. The data show about 79,000 clones, about four fifths seen once. The data are from a study of T cell responses to AZD1222 COVID-19 vaccine. Study-wide results and limits: The donor group comprised mostly white British people and more females; the analysis possibly underestimated clonal diversity. Repertoires were obtained solely post-peak T cell response.

This rearrangement joins TRBV2 to TRBJ1-5; the D gene is possibly TRBD1 (5 bases). This TCR derives from an adult who received the AZD1222 COVID-19 vaccine. This specimen was peripheral blood, taken 28 days after the second AZD1222 dose. The CDR3 region is CASSRDRQNSNQPQHF. CDR3 coding DNA: TGTGCCAGCAGCCGGGACCGACAAAATAGCAATCAGCCCCAGCATTTT.